This T cell receptor beta chain was sequenced for a study of blood T cells in healthy people across ages. This clonotype has only one observation. Its matching antigen is unknown. Using a J-beta primer mix together with a sample-barcoded 5' primer, a second PCR was run for roughly 7 to 12 cycles. TCRdb independently ran MiXCR on the 5' RACE reads; one entry per CDR3 protein. This sample yields roughly 2 million distinct CDR3 sequences, of which around 50% are seen a single time; 2.1% belongs to the top ten. Germline lookup yields CDR1 MNHEY and CDR2 SVGEGT. V was clipped by 2 bases and J by 6 bases, with 15 bases between them. The CDR3 length is 15 residues. Study-level findings and limits: Bulk PBMC profiling left naive and antigen-experienced comparisons inconclusive. Estimates of diversity drawn from one million T cells were considered underestimates.

Every donor provided roughly 10 milliliters of peripheral blood. Every sample had a minimum of 6 million PBMCs isolated. This TCR derives from a woman in her 40s in good health. The sequenced sample was blood. The V and J genes are TRBV6-2 or TRBV6-3 and TRBJ2-3; the D call may be TRBD1 or TRBD2 (7 bases each). This CDR3 reads CASSYREGAPDTQYF. For the CDR3, the DNA is TGTGCCAGCAGTTACAGGGAGGGGGCTCCGGATACGCAGTATTTT.